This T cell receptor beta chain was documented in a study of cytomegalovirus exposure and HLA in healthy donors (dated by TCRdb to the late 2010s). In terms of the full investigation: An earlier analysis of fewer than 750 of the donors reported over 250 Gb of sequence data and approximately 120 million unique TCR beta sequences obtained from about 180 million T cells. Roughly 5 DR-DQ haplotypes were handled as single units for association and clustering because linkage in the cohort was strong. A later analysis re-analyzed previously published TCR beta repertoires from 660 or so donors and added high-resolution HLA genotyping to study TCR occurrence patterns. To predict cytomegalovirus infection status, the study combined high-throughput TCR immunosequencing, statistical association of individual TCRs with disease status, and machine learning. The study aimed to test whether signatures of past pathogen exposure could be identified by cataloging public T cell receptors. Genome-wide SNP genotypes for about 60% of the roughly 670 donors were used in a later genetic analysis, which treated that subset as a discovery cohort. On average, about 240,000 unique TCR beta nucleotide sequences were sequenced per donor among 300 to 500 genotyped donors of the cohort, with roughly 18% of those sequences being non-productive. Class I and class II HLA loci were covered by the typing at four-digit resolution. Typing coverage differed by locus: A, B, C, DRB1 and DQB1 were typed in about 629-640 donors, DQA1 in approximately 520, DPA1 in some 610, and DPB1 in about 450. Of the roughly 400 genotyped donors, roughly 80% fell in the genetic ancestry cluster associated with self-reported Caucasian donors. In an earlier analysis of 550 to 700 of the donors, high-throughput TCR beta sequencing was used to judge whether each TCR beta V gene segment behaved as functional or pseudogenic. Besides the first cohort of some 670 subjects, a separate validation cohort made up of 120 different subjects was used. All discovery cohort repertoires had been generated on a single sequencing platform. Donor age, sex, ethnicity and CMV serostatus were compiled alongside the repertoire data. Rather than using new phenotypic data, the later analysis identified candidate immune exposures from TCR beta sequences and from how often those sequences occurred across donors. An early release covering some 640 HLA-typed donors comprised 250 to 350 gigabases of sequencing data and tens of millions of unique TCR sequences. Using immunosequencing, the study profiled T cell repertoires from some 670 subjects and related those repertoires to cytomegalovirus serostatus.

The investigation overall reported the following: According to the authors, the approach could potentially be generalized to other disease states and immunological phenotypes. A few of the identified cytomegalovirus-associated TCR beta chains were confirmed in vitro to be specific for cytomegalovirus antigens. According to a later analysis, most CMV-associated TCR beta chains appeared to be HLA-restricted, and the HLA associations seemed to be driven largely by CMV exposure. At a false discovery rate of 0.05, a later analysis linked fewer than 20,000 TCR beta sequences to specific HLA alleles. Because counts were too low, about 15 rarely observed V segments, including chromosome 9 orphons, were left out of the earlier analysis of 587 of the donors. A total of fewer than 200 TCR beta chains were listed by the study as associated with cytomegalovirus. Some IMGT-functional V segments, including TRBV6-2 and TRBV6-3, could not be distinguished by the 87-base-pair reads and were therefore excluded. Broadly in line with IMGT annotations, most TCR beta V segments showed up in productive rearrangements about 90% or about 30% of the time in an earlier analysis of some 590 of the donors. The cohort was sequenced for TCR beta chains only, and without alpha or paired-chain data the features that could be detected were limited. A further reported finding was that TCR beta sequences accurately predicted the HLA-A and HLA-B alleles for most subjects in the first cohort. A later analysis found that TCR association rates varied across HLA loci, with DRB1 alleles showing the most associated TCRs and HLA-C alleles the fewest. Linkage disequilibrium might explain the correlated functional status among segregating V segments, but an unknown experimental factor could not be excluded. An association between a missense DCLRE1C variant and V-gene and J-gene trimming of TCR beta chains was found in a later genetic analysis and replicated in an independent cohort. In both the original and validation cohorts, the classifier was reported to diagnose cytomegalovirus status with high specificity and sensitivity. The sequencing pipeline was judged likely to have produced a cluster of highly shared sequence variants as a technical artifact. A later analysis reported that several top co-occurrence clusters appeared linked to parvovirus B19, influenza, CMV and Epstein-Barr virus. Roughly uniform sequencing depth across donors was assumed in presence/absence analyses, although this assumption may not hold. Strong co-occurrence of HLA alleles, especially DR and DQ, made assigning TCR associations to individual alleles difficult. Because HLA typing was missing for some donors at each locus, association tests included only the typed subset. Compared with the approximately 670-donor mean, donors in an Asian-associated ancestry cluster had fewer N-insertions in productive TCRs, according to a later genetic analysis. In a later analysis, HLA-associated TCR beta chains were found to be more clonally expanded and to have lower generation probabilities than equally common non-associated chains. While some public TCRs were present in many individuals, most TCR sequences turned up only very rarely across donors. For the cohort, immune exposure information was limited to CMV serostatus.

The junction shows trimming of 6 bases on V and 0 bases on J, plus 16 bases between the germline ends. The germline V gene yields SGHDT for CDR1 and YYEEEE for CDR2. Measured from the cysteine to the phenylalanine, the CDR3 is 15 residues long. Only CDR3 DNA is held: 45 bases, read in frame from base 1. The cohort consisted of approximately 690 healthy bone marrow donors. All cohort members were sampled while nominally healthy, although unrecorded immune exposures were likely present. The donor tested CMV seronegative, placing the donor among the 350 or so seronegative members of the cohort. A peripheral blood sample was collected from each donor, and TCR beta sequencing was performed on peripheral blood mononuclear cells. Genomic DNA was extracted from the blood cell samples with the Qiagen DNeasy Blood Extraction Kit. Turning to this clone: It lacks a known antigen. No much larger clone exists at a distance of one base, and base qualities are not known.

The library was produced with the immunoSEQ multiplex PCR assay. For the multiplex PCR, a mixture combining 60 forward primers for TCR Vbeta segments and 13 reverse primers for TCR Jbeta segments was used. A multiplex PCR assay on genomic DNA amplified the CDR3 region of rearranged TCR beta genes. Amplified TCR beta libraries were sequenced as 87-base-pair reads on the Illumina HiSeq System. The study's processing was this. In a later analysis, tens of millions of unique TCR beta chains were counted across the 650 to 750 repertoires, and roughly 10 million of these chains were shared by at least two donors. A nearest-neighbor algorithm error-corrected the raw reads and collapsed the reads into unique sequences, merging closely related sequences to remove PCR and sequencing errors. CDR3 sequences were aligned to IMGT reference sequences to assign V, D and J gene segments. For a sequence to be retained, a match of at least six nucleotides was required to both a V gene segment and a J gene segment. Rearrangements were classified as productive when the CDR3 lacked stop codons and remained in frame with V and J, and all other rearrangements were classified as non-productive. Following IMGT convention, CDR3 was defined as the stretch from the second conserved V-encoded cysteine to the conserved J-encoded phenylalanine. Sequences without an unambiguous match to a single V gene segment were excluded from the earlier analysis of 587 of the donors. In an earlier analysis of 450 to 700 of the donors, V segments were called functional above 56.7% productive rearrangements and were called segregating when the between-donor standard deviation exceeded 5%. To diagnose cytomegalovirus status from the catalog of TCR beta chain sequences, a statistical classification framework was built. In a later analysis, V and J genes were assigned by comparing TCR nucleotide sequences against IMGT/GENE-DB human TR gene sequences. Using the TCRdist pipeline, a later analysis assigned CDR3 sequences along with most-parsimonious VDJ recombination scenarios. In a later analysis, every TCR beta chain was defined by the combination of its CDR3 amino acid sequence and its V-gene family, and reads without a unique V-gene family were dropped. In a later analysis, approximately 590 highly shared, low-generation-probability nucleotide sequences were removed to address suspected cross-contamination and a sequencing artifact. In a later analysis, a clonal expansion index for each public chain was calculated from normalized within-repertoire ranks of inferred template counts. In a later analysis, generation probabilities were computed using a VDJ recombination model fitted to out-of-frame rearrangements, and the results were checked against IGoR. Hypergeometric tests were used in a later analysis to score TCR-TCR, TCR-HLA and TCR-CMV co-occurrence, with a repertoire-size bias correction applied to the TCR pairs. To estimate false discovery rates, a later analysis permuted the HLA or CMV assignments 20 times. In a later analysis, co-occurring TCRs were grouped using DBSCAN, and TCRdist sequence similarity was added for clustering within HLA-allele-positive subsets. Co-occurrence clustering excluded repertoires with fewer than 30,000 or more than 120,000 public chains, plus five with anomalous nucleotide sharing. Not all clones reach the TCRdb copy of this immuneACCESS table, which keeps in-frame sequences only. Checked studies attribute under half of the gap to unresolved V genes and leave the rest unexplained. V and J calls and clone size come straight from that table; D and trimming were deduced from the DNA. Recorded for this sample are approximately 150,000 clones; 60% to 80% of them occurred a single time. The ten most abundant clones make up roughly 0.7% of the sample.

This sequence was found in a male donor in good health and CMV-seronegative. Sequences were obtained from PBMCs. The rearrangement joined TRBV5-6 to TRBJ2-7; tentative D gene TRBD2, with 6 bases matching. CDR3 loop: CASTPTGTLSYEQYF. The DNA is TGTGCCAGCACCCCTACCGGGACTCTCTCCTACGAGCAGTACTTC. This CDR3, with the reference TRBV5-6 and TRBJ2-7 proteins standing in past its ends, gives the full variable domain DAGVTQSPTHLIKTRGQQVTLRCSPKSGHDTVSWYQQALGQGPQFIFQYYEEEERQRGNFPDRFSGHQFPNYSSELNVNALLLGDSALYLCASTPTGTLSYEQYFGPGTRLTVT.